This T cell receptor beta chain was profiled in a study of graft-versus-host responses after intestinal transplantation. The overall study: Recipients obtained multivisceral, liver-intestinal, or isolated intestinal transplants. Whole-study results and caveats: GvH clonotypes were identified within recipient marrow, with a subset emerging first in ileum or blood.

In the case of this clone: Its antigen is still unknown.

Measured with immunoSEQ multiplex PCR; TCRdb has only the in-frame clones, and not every one. The sample has about 28,000 clones, about four fifths seen once. The source was unstimulated CD8+ T cells sorted from spleen or lymph node cells, collected before intestinal transplant. The sequence was obtained from a human donor who received an intestinal transplant.

The CDR3 protein is CASSPGLKETQYF. DNA of the CDR3: TGTGCCAGCAGTCCTGGACTTAAAGAGACCCAGTACTTC. The chain uses TRBV28 and TRBJ2-5; tentative D call: TRBD2 (5 bases). Deletions cut 5 bases from V and 3 bases from J, with 10 bases between. The CDR3 totals 13 residues. Germline CDR1 is MDHEN and CDR2 is SYDVKM. The variable domain in full, with the rest retrieved from reference TRBV28 and TRBJ2-5, is DVKVTQSSRYLVKRTGEKVFLECVQDMDHENMFWYRQDPGLGLRLIYFSYDVKMKEKGDIPEGYSVSREKKERFSLILESASTNQTSMYLCASSPGLKETQYFGPGTRLLVL.